This note documents a single TCR beta chain sequence. In this sample, this clone turned up a few times. Its antigen is currently not known. No base quality information exists; no much larger clone differs at one position. V is reduced by 3 bases and J by 4 bases, leaving a spacing of 9 bases between them. The CDR3 covers 13 residues, taking in both the cysteine and the phenylalanine. Only the CDR3 DNA stays, 39 bases, in frame from base 1. CDR1 and CDR2, looked up from the germline V gene (reference sequence), are SEHNR and FQNEAQ. The cohort was made up of 650 to 700 healthy bone marrow donors. All cohort members were sampled while nominally healthy, although unrecorded immune exposures were likely present. The donor was CMV seropositive and belonged to the group of around 300 seropositive cohort members. Each donor provided a peripheral blood sample, and peripheral blood mononuclear cells were used for TCR beta sequencing. The Qiagen DNeasy Blood Extraction Kit was used to extract genomic DNA from the blood cell samples.

The entry originates in a study of cytomegalovirus exposure and HLA in healthy donors (dated by TCRdb to 2017 to 2019). Broadly, across the study: According to an earlier analysis of a few hundred of the donors, about 179 million T cells yielded some 110 million unique TCR beta sequences and 276 Gb of sequence data. To study patterns of TCR occurrence, a later analysis re-analyzed previously published TCR beta repertoires from under 750 donors and added high-resolution HLA genotyping. Rather than using new phenotypic data, the later analysis identified candidate immune exposures from TCR beta sequences and from how often those sequences occurred across donors. Genome-wide SNP genotypes for about three fifths of the roughly 670 donors were used in a later genetic analysis, which treated that subset as a discovery cohort. An early release covering roughly 580 HLA-typed donors comprised 250 to 350 gigabases of sequencing data and roughly 85 million unique TCR sequences. Using immunosequencing, the study profiled T cell repertoires from fewer than 700 subjects and related those repertoires to cytomegalovirus serostatus. Donor age, sex, ethnicity and CMV serostatus were compiled together with the repertoire data. An earlier analysis of some 600 of the donors applied high-throughput TCR beta sequencing to assess whether each TCR beta V gene segment acted as functional or pseudogenic. Along with the approximately 600-subject first cohort, a separate validation cohort of over a hundred different subjects was used. HLA typing covered class I and class II loci at four-digit resolution. The study was designed to test whether signatures of past pathogen exposure could be identified by cataloging public T cell receptors. Every discovery cohort repertoire had been produced on one sequencing platform. Across 398 genotyped donors of the cohort, an average of roughly 200,000 unique TCR beta nucleotide sequences per donor were sequenced, and approximately 17% of those sequences were non-productive. The genetic ancestry cluster associated with self-reported Caucasian donors included 81% of the approximately 410 genotyped donors. Several DR-DQ haplotypes were treated as single units for association and clustering because of strong linkage in the cohort. The number of donors typed differed by locus, with 629-630 for A, B, C, DRB1 and DQB1, about 500 for DQA1, some 570 for DPA1, and about 450 for DPB1. The study combined high-throughput TCR immunosequencing, statistical association of individual TCRs with disease status, and machine learning to predict cytomegalovirus infection status. Points the paper makes about the study in general: This cohort had only TCR beta chains sequenced, and the lack of alpha or paired-chain data limited which features could be detected. Because counts were too low, about 18 rarely observed V segments, including chromosome 9 orphons, were excluded from the earlier analysis of around 590 of the donors. A later analysis found that HLA-associated TCR beta chains were more clonally expanded and had lower generation probabilities than equally common non-associated chains. A later genetic analysis associated a missense DCLRE1C variant with V-gene and J-gene trimming of TCR beta chains, and an independent cohort replicated the association. Compared with the roughly 670-donor mean, donors in an Asian-associated ancestry cluster had fewer N-insertions in productive TCRs, according to a later genetic analysis. Three of the identified cytomegalovirus-associated TCR beta chains were confirmed in vitro to be specific for cytomegalovirus antigens. The sequencing pipeline was judged likely to have produced a cluster of highly shared sequence variants as a technical artifact. Assigning TCR associations to individual alleles was difficult when HLA alleles, especially DR and DQ, strongly co-occurred. The only immune exposure information available for the cohort was CMV serostatus. HLA typing was unavailable for some donors at each locus, so association tests used only the typed subset. A further reported finding was that TCR beta sequences accurately predicted the HLA-A and HLA-B alleles for most subjects in the first cohort. It was suggested by the authors that the approach could potentially be generalized to other disease states and immunological phenotypes. A later analysis found that TCR association rates varied across HLA loci, with DRB1 alleles showing the most associated TCRs and HLA-C alleles the fewest. In the study, around 150 TCR beta chains were listed as associated with cytomegalovirus. Several of the top co-occurrence clusters appeared to be linked to parvovirus B19, influenza, CMV and Epstein-Barr virus, according to a later analysis. In a later analysis, about 16,000 TCR beta sequences were associated with specific HLA alleles at a false discovery rate of 0.05. While some public TCRs were present in many individuals, most TCR sequences turned up only very rarely across donors. A later analysis found that most CMV-associated TCR beta chains appeared HLA-restricted, with HLA associations seemingly driven largely by CMV exposure. Presence/absence analyses assumed roughly uniform sequencing depth across donors, an assumption that may not hold. Broadly in line with IMGT annotations, most TCR beta V segments showed up in productive rearrangements about 87% or about 30% of the time in an earlier analysis of several hundred of the donors. The classifier was reported to diagnose cytomegalovirus status with high specificity and sensitivity in both the original cohort and the validation cohort. Some IMGT-functional V segments, including TRBV6-2 and TRBV6-3, could not be told apart with the 87-base-pair reads, so those segments were excluded. Correlated functional status among segregating V segments might reflect linkage disequilibrium, but an unknown experimental factor could not be ruled out.

Library creation used the immunoSEQ multiplex PCR assay. For the multiplex PCR, a mixture combining 60 forward primers for TCR Vbeta segments and 13 reverse primers for TCR Jbeta segments was used. Amplification of the CDR3 region of rearranged TCR beta genes was performed with a multiplex PCR assay on genomic DNA. The amplified TCR beta libraries were sequenced on the Illumina HiSeq System as 87-base-pair reads. For the original study's pipeline: In a later analysis, tens of millions of unique TCR beta chains were counted across the 650 to 750 repertoires, and roughly 9.9 million of these chains were shared by at least two donors. To remove PCR and sequencing errors, raw reads were error-corrected and collapsed into unique sequences using a nearest-neighbor algorithm that merged closely related sequences. CDR3 sequences were aligned to IMGT reference sequences to assign V, D and J gene segments. For a sequence to be retained, a match of at least six nucleotides to both a V gene segment and a J gene segment was required. A rearrangement was called productive if the CDR3 had no stop codons and remained in frame with V and J, and every other rearrangement was called non-productive. CDR3 was defined according to IMGT convention as the region running from the second conserved V-encoded cysteine to the conserved J-encoded phenylalanine. The earlier analysis of 500 to 650 of the donors excluded any sequence lacking an unambiguous match to a single V gene segment. An earlier analysis of 450 to 650 of the donors called V segments functional above 56.7% productive rearrangements and segregating when the between-donor standard deviation exceeded 5%. To diagnose cytomegalovirus status from the catalog of TCR beta chain sequences, a statistical classification framework was built. V and J gene assignment, in a later analysis, came from comparing TCR nucleotide sequences with IMGT/GENE-DB human TR gene sequences. A later analysis assigned CDR3 sequences and most-parsimonious VDJ recombination scenarios with the TCRdist pipeline. In a later analysis, each TCR beta chain was defined by its CDR3 amino acid sequence together with its V-gene family, and reads lacking a unique V-gene family were excluded. As a way to deal with suspected cross-contamination and a sequencing artifact, a later analysis dropped over 550 nucleotide sequences that were highly shared and had low generation probability. In a later analysis, a clonal expansion index for each public chain was calculated from normalized within-repertoire ranks of inferred template counts. In a later analysis, generation probabilities were computed using a VDJ recombination model fitted to out-of-frame rearrangements, and the results were checked against IGoR. Hypergeometric tests were used in a later analysis to score TCR-TCR, TCR-HLA and TCR-CMV co-occurrence, with a repertoire-size bias correction applied to the TCR pairs. A later analysis estimated false discovery rates by permuting HLA or CMV assignments 20 times. A later analysis grouped co-occurring TCRs with DBSCAN, adding TCRdist sequence similarity when clustering within HLA-allele-positive subsets. Repertoires with fewer than 30,000 or more than 120,000 public chains were left out of co-occurrence clustering, as were about five repertoires with anomalous nucleotide sharing. In TCRdb, the immuneACCESS table is reduced to in-frame sequences with V and J assigned. These tables do not hold every clone; where another copy was compared, an unresolved V gene accounts for under half, and the others remain unexplained. The V and J calls and the clone size are those of that table, but D and trimming were determined from the DNA. The sample includes 90,000 to 150,000 clones, with roughly 60% observed a single time. About 9.1% of the sample lies in the top ten.

This chain joins TRBV7-9 to TRBJ1-2; a tentative D call is TRBD1 (5 bases match). Sequenced sample: PBMCs. The receptor was derived from a man aged 35-49 years in good health and CMV-seropositive. CDR3 reads: CASSFPGIYGYTF. The nucleotides are TGTGCCAGCAGCTTCCCAGGGATCTATGGCTACACCTTC.